The 9 T cell receptor beta chains listed next were all sequenced from one sample in a study of blood T cell repertoires in COVID-19. The assay was immunoSEQ multiplex PCR, and TCRdb's table has in-frame clones only and misses some. Of about 64,000 clones in the sample, 70% to 90% are singletons; the top ten hold over 3%. The sequenced sample consisted of peripheral blood. These receptors all stem from a man between 70 and 80 years old with acute or convalescent COVID-19.

This chain connects TRBV30 to TRBJ1-5, with 7 positions matching TRBD1. Germline assignment: CDR1 GTSNPN and CDR2 SVGIG (reference sequence). The CDR3 loop spans 13 amino acids. J gave up 3 bases and V 4 bases, and 3 bases lay outside the gene matches. CDR3 loop: CAWTGQVNQPQHF. CDR3 DNA: TGTGCCTGGACTGGACAGGTCAATCAGCCCCAGCATTTT.

This clone occurred once. The gene calls are TRBV2 and TRBJ2-7, with 8 bases matching TRBD1. The CDR3 spans 15 residues. The trim removed 10 bases at V and 9 bases at J, leaving 20 bases unmatched. Germline V CDR1 and CDR2: SNHLY, FYNNEI. The CDR3 protein is CATQQGRGQGGRQYF. CDR3 sequence (DNA): TGTGCCACCCAGCAGGGGCGTGGACAGGGCGGTCGGCAGTACTTC.

This chain connects TRBV5-4 to TRBJ2-7; D may be TRBD2 (5 bases). V gave up 4 bases and J gave up 6 bases, with 14 bases separating them. The length of the CDR3 is 13 residues. Germline assignment: CDR1 SGHNT and CDR2 YYREEE (reference sequence). The CDR3 coding sequence is TGTGCCAGCAGCCCGAGGGTCTCTTCCGAGCAGTACTTC. Its protein product is CASSPRVSSEQYF.

In its sample, this clone was seen a few times. Additional DNA sequences in this sample encode the identical CDR3. This chain connects TRBV7-8 to TRBJ1-5; TRBD1 matches at 10 bases. V gave up 3 bases and J gave up 3 bases; unmatched junction bases: 2. This CDR3 has 15 residues. Germline CDR1 SGHVS, CDR2 FQNEAQ. CDR3 loop: CASSFGTGDNQPQHF. CDR3 nucleotides: TGTGCCAGCAGCTTTGGGACAGGGGACAATCAGCCCCAGCATTTT.

With respect to this clone: Other DNA sequences of this sample code for an identical CDR3. The chain uses TRBV27 and TRBJ1-1; a weak D match, TRBD1 (6 bases). V shed 5 bases and J shed 1 base, with 8 bases lying between them. The germline V gene has CDR1 MNHEY and CDR2 SMNVEV (reference sequence). The length of the CDR3 is 13 residues. CDR3 nucleotide sequence: TGTGCCAGCAGTCTGACAGGGAACACTGAAGCTTTCTTT. Encoded protein: CASSLTGNTEAFF.

V and J are TRBV9 and TRBJ2-1; the match to TRBD1 covers 7 bases. The V segment lost 3 bases and the J segment 3 bases; nucleotides outside the gene matches: 6. Germline V CDR1 and CDR2: SGDLS, YYNGEE. The CDR3 covers 15 residues. In DNA form, the CDR3 reads TGTGCCAGCAGCGACGGGACAGCCTACTACAATGAGCAGTTCTTC. Translation: CASSDGTAYYNEQFF.

V usage is TRBV7-9 and J usage is TRBJ2-3; 11 bases are a match to TRBD1. The CDR3 runs 16 residues. CDR1 SEHNR and CDR2 FQNEAQ come from the germline V gene (reference sequence). V gave up 3 bases and J gave up 4 bases; unmatched junction bases: 6. The CDR3 DNA sequence: TGTGCCAGCAGCTTCGTTCCGGGACAGGGGGCAGATACGCAGTATTTT. It codes for CASSFVPGQGADTQYF.

V and J are TRBV19 and TRBJ2-1; 9 bases map to TRBD2. J was trimmed by 8 bases and V by 5 bases; bases with no gene match: 13. The CDR3 totals 16 residues. Germline lookup yields CDR1 LNHDA and CDR2 SQIVND (reference sequence). DNA for the CDR3: TGTGCCAGTAGTCTCCGTGGCGGGGGGGCCTTTGATGAGCAGTTCTTC. Amino acids: CASSLRGGGAFDEQFF.

CDR3 loop: CATSRDRNILGRSVHF. The CDR3 nucleotides are TGTGCCACCAGCAGAGATCGTAACATATTGGGGCGTTCGGTCCACTTT. The chain recombines TRBV15 with TRBJ1-6; TRBD1 is a possible D gene (5 bases). This CDR3 has 16 amino acids. Germline CDR1 reads LNHNV; CDR2 reads YYDKDF (reference sequence). V was shortened by 0 bases and J by 17 bases, with 23 bases between the two germline ends.